This note documents a single T cell receptor beta chain sequence. The CDR3 spans 13 residues. V lost 4 bases and J lost 4, with 9 bases in between. CDR1 and CDR2 from the germline V gene are SGDLS and YYNGEE. The data belong to a study of blood T cell repertoires in COVID-19. Using immunoSEQ multiplex PCR, the repertoire was profiled, and TCRdb retains in-frame clones only, with some absent. The sample records 130,000 or so clones, 80% to 85% being singletons. This receptor was obtained from a woman between 55 and 75 years old with active or convalescent COVID-19. Sequencing was performed on peripheral blood. The chain couples TRBV9 to TRBJ1-3; no clear D gene. CDR3 coding DNA: TGTGCCAGCAGCACGACGGGGGGAAACACCATATATTTT. Protein product: CASSTTGGNTIYF.